This T cell receptor (beta chain) appears in the sequencing data of a study of tumor-infiltrating lymphocytes in oesophageal squamous cell carcinoma. The CDR3 covers 18 residues. V trimming: 0 bases; J trimming: 2 bases; junction bases outside the gene matches: 10. The germline CDR1 and CDR2 sequences are SGHRS and YFSETQ. This clonotype was picked up many times. MiXCR, run by TCRdb on the PCR reads, gives a single entry per CDR3 protein. This sample carries some 21,000 distinct CDR3 sequences, around 40% of them seen once, and the ten largest clones take roughly a fifth. The chain joins TRBV5-1 to TRBJ1-3, with 8 bases that match TRBD1. The sequenced material came from esophageal tumor tissue. This clonotype was sampled from a male donor with esophageal squamous cell carcinoma. The CDR3 loop is CASSLGGRGPVAGNTIYF. The DNA for the CDR3 is TGCGCCAGCAGCTTGGGGGGCAGGGGGCCCGTTGCTGGAAACACCATATATTTT.